The next 30 T cell receptor beta chains were all read from a single sample in a study of cytomegalovirus exposure and HLA in healthy donors. Libraries were prepared by immunoSEQ multiplex PCR; TCRdb keeps only in-frame clonotypes and omits some of them. The profile shows about 300,000 clones, approximately 88% of them singletons. The source material was PBMCs. The source is a young woman in good health and CMV-seronegative.

The chain uses TRBV7-2 and TRBJ2-7; 8 bases are a match to TRBD1. Germline V lookup: CDR1 SGHTA, CDR2 FQGNSA. The CDR3 totals 14 residues. The V gene end was trimmed by 4 bases and the J gene end by 4 bases; junction bases not matched to a gene: 6. CDR3 nucleotide sequence: TGTGCCAGCAGCTCCGGGACAGGAAGGTACGAGCAGTACTTC. Protein sequence: CASSSGTGRYEQYF. Filled out from reference TRBV7-2 and TRBJ2-7, the complete variable domain reads GAGVSQSPSNKVTEKGKDVELRCDPISGHTALYWYRQSLGQGLEFLIYFQGNSAPDKSGLPSDRFSAERTGGSVSTLTIQRTQQEDSAVYLCASSSGTGRYEQYFGPGTRLTVT.

V gene TRBV29-1 combines with J gene TRBJ1-2, with 8 bases fitting TRBD1. This CDR3 region has 13 residues. Germline CDR1 and CDR2: SQVTM and ANQGSEA. Trimming at V came to 7 bases and at J to 8 bases, leaving 12 bases not matched to a gene. The chain's CDR3 is CSALPHTGGGYTF. The CDR3 nucleotides are TGCAGCGCCCTCCCCCACACAGGGGGGGGCTACACCTTC.

V and J are TRBV25-1 and TRBJ1-5; 8 positions agree with TRBD1. With 6 bases clipped from V and 7 bases from J, the junction kept 11 bases outside the gene matches. The CDR3 is made up of 15 amino acids. Germline loops: CDR1 MGHDK, CDR2 SYGVNS. CDR3 DNA: TGTGCCAGCAGGGACACTACGGACAGGGTACAGCCCCAGCATTTT. Translation: CASRDTTDRVQPQHF.

The chain employs TRBV6-1 and TRBJ1-1; unclear D gene. The germline V and J ends were trimmed by 2 bases and 4 bases, with 11 bases remaining between them. CDR3 length: 14 amino acids. Looked up from germline, CDR1 is MNHNS and CDR2 is SASEGT. CDR3 region: CASSEMRRGTEAFF. CDR3 sequence (DNA): TGTGCCAGCAGTGAAATGAGGCGAGGCACTGAAGCTTTCTTT.

On this clone: Within the sample, other DNA sequences also encode this same CDR3. The chain employs TRBV29-1 and TRBJ2-3, with 9 bases fitting TRBD1. Germline V gene lookup returns CDR1 SQVTM and CDR2 ANQGSEA. V lost 5 bases and J lost 1; bases outside the gene matches: 1. The CDR3 length is 13 residues. In DNA, the CDR3 is TGCAGCGTTCGGACAGGGGGCACAGATACGCAGTATTTT. Translation gives CSVRTGGTDTQYF.

The chain's CDR3 is CASSDWDTNTEAFF. DNA for the CDR3: TGTGCCAGCAGTGACTGGGACACCAACACTGAAGCTTTCTTT. The J gene is TRBJ1-1, the V gene TRBV27, with D possibly being TRBD1 (6 bases). The germline V gene encodes CDR1 MNHEY and CDR2 SMNVEV (reference sequence). The CDR3 extends over 14 amino acids. V was shortened by 5 bases and J by 2 bases, with 12 bases between the two germline ends.

This rearrangement joins TRBV6-1 to TRBJ2-3; 8 nucleotides line up with TRBD1. V gave up 4 bases and J gave up 4 bases; unmatched junction bases: 7. Per germline, CDR1 MNHNS and CDR2 SASEGT. The CDR3 contains 15 residues. DNA of the CDR3: TGTGCCAGCAGTGTATCAGGGGGCCAGGCAGATACGCAGTATTTT. Translating gives CASSVSGGQADTQYF.

V is TRBV11-2 and J is TRBJ1-4, with 12 bases lining up with TRBD1. V shed 5 bases, J shed 8 bases, and the junction held 12 bases outside the gene matches. Germline-derived CDR1 and CDR2 are SGHAT and FQNNGV. The CDR3 totals 17 residues. CDR3 nucleotides: TGTGCCAGCAGCCCTTTTTTGCGGGACAGGGGGCCCGAAAAACTGTTTTTT. Its protein product is CASSPFLRDRGPEKLFF.

The V call is TRBV27, the J call TRBJ2-1; a weak D match, TRBD2 (5 bases). This CDR3 region has 13 residues. V was trimmed by 2 bases and J by 6 bases, leaving 8 bases between them. Germline V gene sequence: CDR1 MNHEY, CDR2 SMNVEV (reference sequence). Written as DNA, the CDR3 is TGTGCCAGCAGTTTAGAGGGATCCAATGAGCAGTTCTTC. This translates into CASSLEGSNEQFF.

This chain connects TRBV18 to TRBJ2-2; 7 nucleotides line up with TRBD2. This CDR3 spans 15 amino acids. In germline, CDR1 is KGHSH, CDR2 LQKENI. Trimming cost V 4 bases and J 1 base; bases outside gene matches: 3. CDR3 sequence: CASSLTSENTGELFF. The CDR3 nucleotides read TGTGCCAGCTCACTAACTAGCGAGAACACCGGGGAGCTGTTTTTT.

The gene calls are TRBV28 and TRBJ2-3; 8 bases map to TRBD2. The CDR3 extends over 19 amino acids. Germline CDR1 is MDHEN and CDR2 is SYDVKM. V shed 10 bases, J shed 2 bases, and the junction held 23 bases outside the gene matches. The CDR3 DNA sequence: TGTGCCACCTCCTGGGTGGGACTAGTACTGTCGGAGCTCACAGATACGCAGTATTTT. It encodes CATSWVGLVLSELTDTQYF.

The chain links TRBV7-3 to TRBJ2-1, with D maybe TRBD2 (7 bases). Trimming removed 2 bases at V and 5 bases at J, with 16 bases between. Germline CDR1 is SGHTA and CDR2 is FQGTGA. The CDR3 spans 16 residues. CDR3 amino acids: CASSLALGGPDNEQFF. In DNA, the CDR3 is TGTGCCAGCAGCTTAGCCCTGGGGGGGCCGGACAATGAGCAGTTCTTC.

J is TRBJ2-7 and V is TRBV9, with D possibly TRBD2 on 5 matching bases. Trimming removed 0 bases from V and 6 bases from J, with 13 bases in between. The CDR3 consists of 14 residues. Germline V gene data show CDR1 as SGDLS and CDR2 as YYNGEE. The CDR3: CASSVESLAIEQYF. CDR3 bases: TGTGCCAGCAGCGTAGAATCCTTAGCGATCGAGCAGTACTTC.

This sequence joins TRBV5-1 and TRBJ2-1, with 14 bases identical to TRBD2. Germline V gene lookup returns CDR1 SGHRS and CDR2 YFSETQ. The CDR3 runs to 19 residues. J lost 0 bases, V lost 4 bases, and 9 bases had no gene match. CDR3 in amino acids: CASSTGLAGVGGSYNEQFF. CDR3 DNA sequence: TGCGCCAGCAGCACGGGACTAGCGGGAGTGGGGGGCTCCTACAATGAGCAGTTCTTC.

This sequence joins TRBV14 and TRBJ2-1; 7 positions match TRBD2. J gave up 0 bases and V 3 bases, and 2 bases lay outside the gene matches. The V gene's germline CDR1 is SGHDN and CDR2 FVKESK. The CDR3 has 15 amino acids. CDR3 in amino acids: CASSQGRGSYNEQFF. CDR3 nucleotides: TGTGCCAGCAGCCAGGGGAGGGGCTCCTACAATGAGCAGTTCTTC.

The rearrangement links TRBV27 to TRBJ1-3; D unclear. The V gene's germline CDR1 is MNHEY and CDR2 SMNVEV (reference sequence). This CDR3 is 13 amino acids long. Trimming removed 3 bases at V and 4 bases at J, with 7 bases between. In DNA form, the CDR3 reads TGTGCCAGCAGTTTGACACTGGGAAACACCATATATTTT. Translation gives CASSLTLGNTIYF.

This rearrangement joins TRBV6-5 to TRBJ1-1; D is uncertain. The V gene's germline CDR1 is MNHEY and CDR2 SVGAGI. The CDR3 loop spans 13 amino acids. Between the trimmed V and J ends, which lost 0 bases and 5 bases, there was a span of 7 bases. CDR3 loop: CASSYSTGTEAFF. The CDR3 DNA reads as TGTGCCAGCAGTTACTCGACTGGGACTGAAGCTTTCTTT.

The chain links TRBV5-1 to TRBJ1-1; no definite D call. V was clipped by 0 bases and J by 8 bases, with 8 bases between them. This CDR3 is built from 12 residues. The germline V gene has CDR1 SGHRS and CDR2 YFSETQ. CDR3 protein: CASSLDLREAFF. In DNA, the CDR3 is TGCGCCAGCAGCTTGGACCTAAGAGAAGCTTTCTTT.

The V and J genes are TRBV7-6 and TRBJ2-3; 7 bases align to TRBD2. V was pared by 1 base and J by 0 bases, with 7 bases of the junction left unmatched. The CDR3 consists of 17 residues. Germline CDR1 is SGHVS and CDR2 is FNYEAQ. The CDR3 DNA reads as TGTGCCAGCAGCTTAGGGGTACTAGCGTCGAGCACAGATACGCAGTATTTT. The encoded protein is CASSLGVLASSTDTQYF.

The gene calls are TRBV30 and TRBJ2-3; 12 bases fit TRBD2. CDR3 length: 14 residues. Losses at the gene ends were 4 bases for V and 4 bases for J; bases not matched to a gene: 3. Germline-derived CDR1 and CDR2 are GTSNPN and SVGIG (reference sequence). This CDR3 is CAWTSGRASDTQYF. The CDR3 DNA reads TGTGCCTGGACTAGCGGGAGGGCGTCAGATACGCAGTATTTT.

The chain couples TRBV2 to TRBJ2-3; no clear D. V lost 3 bases and J 2 bases, leaving 12 bases between the germline ends. CDR1 SNHLY and CDR2 FYNNEI come from the germline V gene. The CDR3 loop spans 15 amino acids. CDR3 coding DNA: TGTGCCAGCAGTGAGAGCACGCCGGTCACAGATACGCAGTATTTT. Translating gives CASSESTPVTDTQYF.

The rearrangement joins TRBV28 to TRBJ2-7; TRBD2 agrees at 10 bases. The CDR3 has 17 residues. In germline, CDR1 is MDHEN, CDR2 SYDVKM. The trim removed 6 bases at V and 5 bases at J, leaving 16 bases unmatched. The CDR3 bases are TGTGCCAGCAGGGGGACCACTGGACTAGCGGTAGGAGACGAGCAGTACTTC. The encoded protein is CASRGTTGLAVGDEQYF.

DNA of the CDR3: TGTGCCAGCAGTCCTAGCGGGAGGGCCTCCTACAATGAGCAGTTCTTC. It translates to CASSPSGRASYNEQFF. This sequence joins TRBV2 and TRBJ2-1, with 12 positions matching TRBD2. This CDR3 contains 16 residues. Trimming cost V 5 bases and J 0 bases; bases outside gene matches: 2. Per the germline V gene, CDR1 is SNHLY and CDR2 is FYNNEI.

The J gene is TRBJ2-3, the V gene TRBV27; 8 bases fit TRBD2. Looked up from germline, CDR1 is MNHEY and CDR2 is SMNVEV (reference sequence). This CDR3 contains 17 residues. The junction had 11 bases not matched to a gene; V was cut back by 0 bases and J by 6 bases. As DNA, the CDR3 is TGTGCCAGCAGTTTATCCCGGACTAGCCTCCGTCCCGATACGCAGTATTTT. Translated: CASSLSRTSLRPDTQYF.

This rearrangement joins TRBV5-6 to TRBJ1-5; tentatively, D is TRBD1 (6 bases). V was shortened by 4 bases and J by 1 base, with 12 bases between the two germline ends. There are 15 residues in the CDR3. Germline V CDR1 and CDR2: SGHDT, YYEEEE. CDR3 sequence (DNA): TGTGCCAGCAGCAAACAGGGTCTCAGCAATCAGCCCCAGCATTTT. Residues: CASSKQGLSNQPQHF.

The rearrangement links TRBV5-3 to TRBJ2-1, with TRBD2 matching 13 bases. TRBV5-3 falls under the ORF class, with uncertain function. With 7 bases clipped from V and 5 bases from J, the junction kept 9 bases outside the gene matches. CDR3 length: 16 residues. CDR3 amino acids: CARLGLAGCSDNEQFF. Here the CDR3 DNA reads TGTGCCAGACTGGGACTAGCGGGATGTTCGGACAATGAGCAGTTCTTC.

The chain combines TRBV15 with TRBJ1-1; 9 bases are a match to TRBD1. The CDR3 is 14 amino acids. CDR1 is LNHNV, CDR2 YYDKDF, per germline (reference sequence). V lost 6 bases, J lost 4 bases, and 6 bases stayed unmatched. CDR3: CATRGDRAPTEAFF. CDR3 in DNA: TGTGCCACCAGGGGGGACAGGGCCCCCACTGAAGCTTTCTTT.

This chain joins TRBV12-5 and TRBJ1-5; 7 bases match TRBD1. CDR3 length equals 15 residues. J gave up 1 base and V 6 bases, and 6 bases lay outside the gene matches. CDR1 is LGHNT, CDR2 FRNRAP, per germline. The CDR3 bases are TGTGCTAGTGGCGCCCTGGGACAGAGCAATCAGCCCCAGCATTTT. It codes for CASGALGQSNQPQHF.

This chain joins TRBV20-1 and TRBJ2-1; D not resolved. Germline CDR1 reads DFQATT; CDR2 reads SNEGSKA (reference sequence). V was pared by 5 bases and J by 9 bases, with 8 bases between. There are 10 residues in the CDR3. The CDR3, as DNA: TGCAGTGCTTATGGCGGTGAGCAGTTCTTC. Protein sequence: CSAYGGEQFF.

The V gene is TRBV4-1, the J gene TRBJ1-2; D gene unclear. The germline V gene has CDR1 MGHRA and CDR2 YSYEKL. This CDR3 contains 14 residues. Trimming took off 1 base at V and 4 bases at J, with 10 bases between the two ends. CDR3 sequence: CASSQGEELYGYTF. For the CDR3, the DNA is TGCGCCAGCAGCCAAGGGGAGGAGCTCTATGGCTACACCTTC.